The 10 T cell receptor beta chains below all came from one sample that was sequenced in a study of blood T cell repertoires in COVID-19. Only in-frame clones appear in the TCRdb table, and some are missing; sequencing was by immunoSEQ multiplex PCR. Here the sample spans about 330,000 clones, approximately 87% being singletons. Sequencing was done on a sample of PBMCs or T cells enriched from blood (not recorded which). The receptors were gathered from a woman aged 25 to 45 who had recovered from COVID-19.

The gene calls are TRBV24-1 and TRBJ1-2; TRBD1 might be the D (5 bases). CDR1 is KGHDR, CDR2 SFDVKD, per germline. Trimming stripped 3 bases from V and 6 bases from J, with 16 bases between. The CDR3 loop spans 15 amino acids. Here the CDR3 reads CATSDPAKGPHGYTF. The DNA of the CDR3 is TGTGCCACCAGTGATCCCGCTAAGGGGCCCCATGGCTACACCTTC.

This chain joins TRBV9 and TRBJ2-2, with TRBD1 matching 8 bases. V shed 1 base, J shed 1 base, and the junction held 9 bases outside the gene matches. This CDR3 is 18 amino acids long. CDR1 is SGDLS, CDR2 YYNGEE, per germline. As DNA, the CDR3 is TGTGCCAGCAGCGTATTAAAGGGACAGGAATGGAACACCGGGGAGCTGTTTTTT. It is translated as CASSVLKGQEWNTGELFF.

The gene calls are TRBV5-6 and TRBJ2-4; maybe TRBD1 (5 bases). The CDR3 loop spans 13 amino acids. The germline V gene has CDR1 SGHDT and CDR2 YYEEEE. The V gene lost 4 bases and the J gene lost 1 base, with 6 bases spanning the gap. CDR3 coding DNA: TGTGCCAGCAGCAAGGGGGCCAAAAACATTCAGTACTTC. Its translation: CASSKGAKNIQYF.

This chain uses TRBV15 with TRBJ1-5; a possible D gene is TRBD1 (5 bases). Trimming took 3 bases from V and 7 from J, leaving 16 bases between them. The CDR3 has 15 amino acids. The germline V gene encodes CDR1 LNHNV and CDR2 YYDKDF (reference sequence). CDR3 sequence (DNA): TGTGCCACCAGCAGTCACATGGGGGGAGTGCAGCCCCAGCATTTT. As protein: CATSSHMGGVQPQHF.

The chain has TRBV30 and TRBJ2-1; 7 nucleotides align to TRBD1. Germline V gene lookup returns CDR1 GTSNPN and CDR2 SVGIG (reference sequence). V lost 3 bases, J lost 8 bases, and 10 bases stayed unmatched. The CDR3 is made up of 14 amino acids. The CDR3 sequence: CAWSADRLNHEQFF. CDR3 in DNA: TGTGCCTGGAGCGCGGACAGGCTAAACCATGAGCAGTTCTTC.

The CDR3 here is CASSLGGGYGYTF. The CDR3, as DNA: TGTGCCAGCAGCTTAGGGGGAGGCTATGGCTACACCTTC. The gene calls are TRBV7-2 and TRBJ1-2; D is undetermined. Germline CDR1 SGHTA, CDR2 FQGNSA. Trimming stripped 1 base from V and 4 bases from J, with 7 bases between. This CDR3 has 13 residues.

The chain recombines TRBV6-5 with TRBJ2-7, with 7 bases that match TRBD1. The CDR3 runs to 13 residues. V lost 8 bases, J lost 4 bases, and 8 bases stayed unmatched. The germline CDR1 and CDR2 sequences are MNHEY and SVGAGI. The CDR3 DNA reads as TGTGCCAGCGGATTGACAGGGTCGTACGAGCAGTACTTC. Translated, it gives CASGLTGSYEQYF.

CDR3 sequence reads: CASSPRRDSYEQYF. CDR3 bases: TGTGCCAGCAGCCCAAGGAGGGATTCCTACGAGCAGTACTTC. The chain recombines TRBV11-3 with TRBJ2-7; weak D call: TRBD2 (6 bases). Trimming removed 5 bases from V and 1 base from J, with 12 bases in between. The CDR3 has 14 residues. Per the germline V gene, CDR1 is SGHNT and CDR2 is YENEEA.

V and J are TRBV29-1 and TRBJ1-1, with a tentative D call TRBD1 (5 bases). This CDR3 is built from 14 residues. Germline V gives CDR1 SQVTM, CDR2 ANQGSEA. V was shortened by 1 base and J by 5 bases, with 14 bases between the two germline ends. The chain's CDR3 is CSVEVRRGVTEAFF. The CDR3 coding sequence is TGCAGCGTTGAAGTCAGAAGGGGCGTAACTGAAGCTTTCTTT.

The V call is TRBV2, the J call TRBJ1-1; D is possibly TRBD1 (6 bases). CDR1 and CDR2 from the germline V gene are SNHLY and FYNNEI. Trimming took off 3 bases at V and 3 bases at J, with 11 bases between the two ends. The CDR3 loop spans 14 amino acids. CDR3: CASSEGRGDTEAFF. The CDR3, as DNA: TGTGCCAGCAGTGAGGGCAGGGGAGACACTGAAGCTTTCTTT.